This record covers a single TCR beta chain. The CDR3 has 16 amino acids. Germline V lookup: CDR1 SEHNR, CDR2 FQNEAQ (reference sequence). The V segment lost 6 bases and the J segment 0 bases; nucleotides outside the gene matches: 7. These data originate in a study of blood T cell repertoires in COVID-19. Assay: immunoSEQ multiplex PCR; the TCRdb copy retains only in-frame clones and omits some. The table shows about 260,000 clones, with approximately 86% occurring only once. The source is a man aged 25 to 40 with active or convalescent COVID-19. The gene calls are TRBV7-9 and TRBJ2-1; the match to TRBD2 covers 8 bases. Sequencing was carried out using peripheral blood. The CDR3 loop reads CASRRGGGSSYNEQFF. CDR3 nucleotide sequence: TGTGCCAGCAGACGAGGCGGGGGGAGCTCCTACAATGAGCAGTTCTTC.